The 18 T cell receptor beta chains given below trace back to one sample, sequenced in a study of radiation and T cells in renal cell carcinoma (dated by TCRdb to the early 2020s). Libraries were constructed by the immunoSEQ multiplex PCR assay. TCRdb's version of the immuneACCESS table is confined to in-frame rearrangements and falls short of the full clone set. An unresolved V gene accounts for under half of the shortfall where checked; the remainder is of unknown origin. This sample comprises roughly 61,000 clones, 60% to 85% of them detected only once. The ten largest clonotypes hold about 6.3% of the sample. Taken with the paper, the label for time point translates to: blood 4 weeks post-SBRT, at nephrectomy. Read against the paper, the sample's treatment or condition label means: 15 Gy SBRT to primary tumor, nephrectomy 4 weeks later. Sequencing used blood, obtained from a patient whose treatment included radiotherapy and nephrectomy. The source of these receptors is a man between 60 and 75 years old with renal cell carcinoma.

This clone was seen more than once but under ten times. The rearrangement links TRBV19 to TRBJ2-5, with 12 bases matching TRBD2. The germline V gene has CDR1 LNHDA and CDR2 SQIVND (reference sequence). CDR3 size: 15 residues. After removal of 4 bases from V and 10 bases from J, the junction contained 10 bases not matched to a gene. The chain's CDR3 is CASSKRTSGNSGQYF. CDR3 bases: TGTGCCAGTAGTAAAAGGACTAGCGGGAACTCAGGCCAGTACTTC.

V usage is TRBV18 and J usage is TRBJ1-2, with 7 bases matching TRBD1. The CDR3 covers 13 residues. Trimming at V came to 5 bases and at J to 6 bases, leaving 6 bases not matched to a gene. CDR1 and CDR2 from the germline V gene are KGHSH and LQKENI. DNA of the CDR3: TGTGCCAGCTCAGCCGGGACAGAGAATGGCTACACCTTC. It encodes CASSAGTENGYTF.

The chain joins TRBV14 to TRBJ2-1; tentative D call: TRBD2 (6 bases). With 5 bases removed from V and 2 bases from J, the gap between germline ends came to 7 bases. The V gene's germline CDR1 is SGHDN and CDR2 FVKESK. The CDR3 has 13 residues. The CDR3 here is CASSGGTYNEQFF. The CDR3 nucleotides are TGTGCCAGCAGCGGCGGGACCTACAATGAGCAGTTCTTC. Variable domain in full (rest from reference TRBV14 and TRBJ2-1): EAGVTQFPSHSVIEKGQTVTLRCDPISGHDNLYWYRRVMGKEIKFLLHFVKESKQDESGMPNNRFLAERTGGTYSTLKVQPAELEDSGVYFCASSGGTYNEQFFGPGTRLTVL.

This clone appeared a few times. The chain uses TRBV11-2 and TRBJ1-1; D remains ambiguous. The CDR3 sequence is 12 residues long. Between the trimmed V and J ends, which lost 5 bases and 1 base, there was a span of 5 bases. Looked up from germline, CDR1 is SGHAT and CDR2 is FQNNGV. The CDR3 protein is CASSLRNTEAFF. The DNA for the CDR3 is TGTGCCAGCAGCCTTAGGAACACTGAAGCTTTCTTT.

The sample holds a few counts of this clone. The rearrangement joins TRBV27 to TRBJ1-1, with D tentatively TRBD1 (6 bases). The germline gives CDR1 MNHEY, CDR2 SMNVEV (reference sequence). V was cut by 5 bases and J by 3 bases, with 16 bases left in between. The CDR3 has 15 residues. As DNA, the CDR3 is TGTGCCAGCAGTATCTCCTGGACAGCGGACACTGAAGCTTTCTTT. Translation gives CASSISWTADTEAFF.

Written as DNA, the CDR3 is TGTGCCAGCAGTGGACAGGGACTAGCGGGAGGGAATGAGCAGTTCTTC. This encodes CASSGQGLAGGNEQFF. This chain connects TRBV2 to TRBJ2-1, with 16 bases aligning to TRBD2. J gave up 7 bases and V 4 bases, and 4 bases lay outside the gene matches. The germline V gene encodes CDR1 SNHLY and CDR2 FYNNEI. This CDR3 is 16 amino acids long.

V is TRBV5-4 and J is TRBJ2-7; D perhaps matches TRBD1 (6 bases). V lost 2 bases and J lost 3, with 15 bases in between. Germline CDR1 is SGHNT and CDR2 is YYREEE (reference sequence). The CDR3 contains 15 residues. Here the CDR3 DNA reads TGTGCCAGCAGCTTCCCGGACAGCCAACTCTACGAGCAGTACTTC. Amino acid sequence: CASSFPDSQLYEQYF. The complete variable domain, with remaining parts taken from reference TRBV5-4 and TRBJ2-7, reads ETGVTQSPTHLIKTRGQQVTLRCSSQSGHNTVSWYQQALGQGPQFIFQYYREEENGRGNFPPRFSGLQFPNYSSELNVNALELDDSALYLCASSFPDSQLYEQYFGPGTRLTVT.

This chain uses TRBV18 with TRBJ1-5; 7 bases match TRBD1. The CDR3 has 14 amino acids. Germline loops: CDR1 KGHSH, CDR2 LQKENI. The J segment lost 2 bases and the V segment lost 6 bases, leaving 4 bases of the junction unmatched. CDR3 in DNA: TGTGCCAGCTCGAGGCAGGGGGGCAATCAGCCCCAGCATTTT. Amino acid sequence: CASSRQGGNQPQHF.

The chain combines TRBV7-2 with TRBJ2-1, with 9 bases matching TRBD2. V lost 6 bases to trimming and J lost 7 bases; unmatched junction nucleotides: 13. Germline lookup yields CDR1 SGHTA and CDR2 FQGNSA. This CDR3 has 16 amino acids. CDR3 coding DNA: TGTGCCAGCAGACCAGCTATAGCGGGAGTGCAGAATGAGCAGTTCTTC. It yields the protein CASRPAIAGVQNEQFF.

The chain combines TRBV28 with TRBJ1-2, with D maybe TRBD1 (6 bases). From germline, CDR1 is MDHEN and CDR2 SYDVKM. Deletions cut 5 bases from V and 3 bases from J, with 13 bases between. The CDR3 has 14 amino acids. The CDR3 DNA sequence: TGTGCCAGCAGTCAAGGGGGAAACTACTATGGCTACACCTTC. Amino acid sequence: CASSQGGNYYGYTF.

This clone has only a few counts. The rearrangement links TRBV7-9 to TRBJ2-7; D gene ambiguous. This CDR3 comprises 14 residues. The V and J ends lost 5 bases and 5 bases respectively, with 16 bases between them. Germline V CDR1 and CDR2: SEHNR, FQNEAQ (reference sequence). DNA for the CDR3: TGTGCCAGCAGCCCCATGCTTGTTAGGGACGAGCAGTACTTC. Amino acid sequence: CASSPMLVRDEQYF.

The genes are TRBV7-8 and TRBJ1-2; maybe TRBD1 (6 bases). The CDR3 contains 16 residues. V lost 0 bases and J 4 bases, leaving 15 bases between the germline ends. Germline loops: CDR1 SGHVS, CDR2 FQNEAQ. The CDR3 DNA reads as TGTGCCAGCAGCTTAGCCCCCGCGGGGGCCGTCTATGGCTACACCTTC. It translates to CASSLAPAGAVYGYTF.

The chain employs TRBV6-5 and TRBJ2-1; 9 bases map to TRBD2. The CDR3 runs to 15 residues. Germline V gives CDR1 MNHEY, CDR2 SVGAGI. V dropped 5 bases and J dropped 7; count of bases not matched to a gene: 9. CDR3 DNA: TGTGCCAGCAGTAACAGGCTAGCGGGACTAAATGAGCAGTTCTTC. This translates into CASSNRLAGLNEQFF.

J is TRBJ2-3 and V is TRBV7-2; 15 positions match TRBD2. The CDR3 sequence is 16 residues long. Germline CDR1 reads SGHTA; CDR2 reads FQGNSA. The V gene end was trimmed by 5 bases and the J gene end by 4 bases; junction bases not matched to a gene: 4. CDR3 sequence: CASSRRTSGGADTQYF. CDR3 nucleotides: TGTGCCAGCAGCCGACGGACTAGCGGGGGGGCAGATACGCAGTATTTT.

This sequence joins TRBV30 and TRBJ1-1, with a tentative D call TRBD1 (6 bases). Trimming stripped 5 bases from V and 4 bases from J, with 11 bases between. The CDR3 contains 12 residues. Germline V gives CDR1 GTSNPN, CDR2 SVGIG (reference sequence). The CDR3, as DNA: TGTGCCTGGGAGGGGGGGTCCACTGAAGCTTTCTTT. Residues: CAWEGGSTEAFF.

J is TRBJ2-2 and V is TRBV12-5; possible D gene TRBD1, 6 bases. CDR1 LGHNT and CDR2 FRNRAP come from the germline V gene. V was trimmed by 6 bases and J by 4 bases, leaving 15 bases between them. The CDR3 length is 15 residues. In DNA, the CDR3 is TGTGCTAGTGGCACACAGGGTTGGGGCACCGGGGAGCTGTTTTTT. This gives the protein CASGTQGWGTGELFF.

The chain combines TRBV10-2 with TRBJ2-5; 10 bases are a match to TRBD2. CDR1 is WSHSY and CDR2 is SAAADI in the germline V gene. V shed 6 bases, J shed 1 base, and the junction held 2 bases outside the gene matches. CDR3 size: 14 residues. The CDR3 region is CASSTSGAQETQYF. CDR3 bases: TGCGCCAGCAGCACTAGCGGGGCCCAAGAGACCCAGTACTTC.

The DNA of the CDR3 is TGCGCCAGCAGCCTGACTAGCGGGGGTAGCACAGATACGCAGTATTTT. It translates to CASSLTSGGSTDTQYF. This chain connects TRBV5-1 to TRBJ2-3; 12 nucleotides align to TRBD2. Germline V CDR1 and CDR2: SGHRS, YFSETQ. The length of the CDR3 is 16 residues. The V and J ends lost 4 bases and 0 bases, in that order; junction bases with no gene match: 3.